The subject of this entry is one TCR beta chain. Its target is not known. This specimen comes from a study of identical twins. General observations from the study: Partial confounding of zero-insertion analyses by invariant MAIT and iNKT cells was possible. Cord blood beta clonotypes that were abundant carried fewer insertions, and memory repertoires showed no such trend.

TCRdb reprocessed the 5' RACE reads with MiXCR, giving one entry per CDR3 protein. The sample consists of 300,000 to 350,000 distinct CDR3 sequences, roughly 12% of them appearing once. Only healthy Caucasians were enrolled as donors. The CDR3 runs 17 residues. The ends lost 6 bases at V and 7 bases at J; junction bases unmatched: 11. CDR1 SGHVS and CDR2 FQNEAQ come from the germline V gene. These sequences were also reported in another study, on yellow fever vaccine responses in identical twins.

The sequenced sample consisted of CD8+ T cells sorted from blood. The V gene is TRBV7-8, the J gene TRBJ2-1; 14 bases are shared with TRBD2. The receptor comes from a woman in her late teens or twenties in good health. CDR3 in DNA: TGTGCCAGCAGTTACGAAAAGACTAGCGGGAGGGATAATGAGCAGTTCTTC. Its protein is CASSYEKTSGRDNEQFF.